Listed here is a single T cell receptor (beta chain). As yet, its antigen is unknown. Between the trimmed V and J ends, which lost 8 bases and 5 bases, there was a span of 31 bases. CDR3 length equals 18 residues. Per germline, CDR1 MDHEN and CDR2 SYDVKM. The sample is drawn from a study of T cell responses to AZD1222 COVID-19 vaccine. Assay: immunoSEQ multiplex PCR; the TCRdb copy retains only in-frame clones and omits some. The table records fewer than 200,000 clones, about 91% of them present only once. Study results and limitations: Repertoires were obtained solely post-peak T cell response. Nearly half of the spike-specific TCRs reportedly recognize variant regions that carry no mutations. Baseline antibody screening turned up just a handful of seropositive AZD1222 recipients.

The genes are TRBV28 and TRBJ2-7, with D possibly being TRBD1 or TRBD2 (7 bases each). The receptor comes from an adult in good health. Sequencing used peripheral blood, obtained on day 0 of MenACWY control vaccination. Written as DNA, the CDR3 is TGTGCCAGCTTAGGCTCGGGGGGAAGGGGGCCGATAGTCCACGAGCAGTACTTC. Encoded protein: CASLGSGGRGPIVHEQYF.